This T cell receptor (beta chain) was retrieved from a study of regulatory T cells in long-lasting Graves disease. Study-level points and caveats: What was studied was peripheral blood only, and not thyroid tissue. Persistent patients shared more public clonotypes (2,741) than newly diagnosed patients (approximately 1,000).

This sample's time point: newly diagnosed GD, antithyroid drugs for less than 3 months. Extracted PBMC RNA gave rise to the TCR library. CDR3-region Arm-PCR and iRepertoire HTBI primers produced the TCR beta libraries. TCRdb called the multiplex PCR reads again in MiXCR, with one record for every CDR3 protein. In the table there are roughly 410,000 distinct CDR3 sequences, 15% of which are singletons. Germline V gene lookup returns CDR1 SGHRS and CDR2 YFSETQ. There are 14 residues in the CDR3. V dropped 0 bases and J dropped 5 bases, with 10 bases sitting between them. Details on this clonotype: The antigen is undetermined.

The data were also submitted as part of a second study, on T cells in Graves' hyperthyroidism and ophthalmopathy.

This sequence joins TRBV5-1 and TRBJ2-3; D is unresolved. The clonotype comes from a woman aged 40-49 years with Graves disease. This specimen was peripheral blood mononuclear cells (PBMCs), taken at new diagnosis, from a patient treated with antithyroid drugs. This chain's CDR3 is CASSLVQMGDTQYF. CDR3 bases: TGCGCCAGCAGCTTGGTTCAAATGGGAGATACGCAGTATTTT.